The 21 T cell receptor beta chains presented below share a single source sample, sequenced in a study of response to subunit inactivated influenza vaccine. TCRdb reprocessed the RT-PCR reads with MiXCR, giving one entry per CDR3 protein. The sample records some 500,000 distinct CDR3 sequences, about 25% being singletons. Sample: CD4+ T cells sorted from PBMCs, taken around 5 days after vaccination. The receptors originated from a man over 45 who received an inactivated influenza vaccine.

J is TRBJ2-1 and V is TRBV7-3; D is uncertain. Per germline, CDR1 SGHTA and CDR2 FQGTGA. V lost 5 bases, J lost 6 bases, and 11 bases lay in between. This CDR3 has 13 amino acids. The CDR3 sequence is CASSPPSRNEQFF. CDR3 sequence (DNA): TGTGCCAGCAGCCCCCCTTCCCGCAATGAGCAGTTCTTC.

This clonotype has only a few counts. The CDR3 DNA reads as TGTGCCAGCAGCCGCAGGGCCTCCTACAATGAGCAGTTCTTC. It codes for CASSRRASYNEQFF. The rearrangement links TRBV11-2 to TRBJ2-1; TRBD1 might be the D (5 bases). The CDR3 has 14 residues. Germline V gene lookup returns CDR1 SGHAT and CDR2 FQNNGV. V was clipped by 5 bases and J by 0 bases, with 8 bases between them. Variable domain in full (rest from reference TRBV11-2 and TRBJ2-1): EAGVAQSPRYKIIEKRQSVAFWCNPISGHATLYWYQQILGQGPKLLIQFQNNGVVDDSQLPKDRFSAERLKGVDSTLKIQPAKLEDSAVYLCASSRRASYNEQFFGPGTRLTVL.

The table lists this clonotype with a few counts. V gene TRBV5-6 combines with J gene TRBJ2-7; a possible D gene is TRBD2 (6 bases). The CDR3 is made up of 14 amino acids. The ends were cut back, 4 bases at V and 1 base at J, with 12 bases in the middle. CDR1 is SGHDT, CDR2 YYEEEE, per germline. The CDR3, as DNA: TGTGCCAGCAGCATCCTAGCGATTTCCTACGAGCAGTACTTC. It encodes CASSILAISYEQYF.

A few counts support this clonotype. The V gene is TRBV10-2, the J gene TRBJ2-7; D might be TRBD1 or TRBD2, each matching 5 bases. V was clipped by 3 bases and J by 2 bases, with 14 bases between them. The germline CDR1 and CDR2 sequences are WSHSY and SAAADI. This CDR3 is built from 15 residues. The CDR3 DNA is TGCGCCAGCAGTGAAACCGGGGCAGCTACCTACGAGCAGTACTTC. Translating it yields CASSETGAATYEQYF.

The chain couples TRBV29-1 to TRBJ2-3, with TRBD2 matching 11 bases. The CDR3 runs to 17 residues. Germline loops: CDR1 SQVTM, CDR2 ANQGSEA. V lost 4 bases to trimming and J lost 1 base; unmatched junction nucleotides: 10. The CDR3 loop is CSVVRLAGGAGTDTQYF. The CDR3 bases are TGCAGCGTTGTTCGGCTAGCGGGAGGAGCTGGCACAGATACGCAGTATTTT.

The sample holds a few counts of this clonotype. The chain links TRBV4-2 to TRBJ2-7, with D possibly TRBD2 on 6 matching bases. The V gene lost 6 bases and the J gene lost 0 bases, with 12 bases spanning the gap. Germline values: CDR1 LGHNA, CDR2 YNFKEQ. This CDR3 is built from 14 residues. CDR3 bases: TGTGCCAGCAGGTCCGGGACTTCCTCCTACGAGCAGTACTTC. Encoded protein: CASRSGTSSYEQYF.

Only a few counts were recorded for this clonotype. The CDR3, as DNA: TGCGCCAGCAGACAACAGGGGAACACCGGGGAGCTGTTTTTT. Amino acid sequence: CASRQQGNTGELFF. This chain joins TRBV5-1 and TRBJ2-2, with D tentatively TRBD1 (6 bases). The CDR3 extends over 14 amino acids. V was pared by 5 bases and J by 1 base, with 9 bases between. Germline assignment: CDR1 SGHRS and CDR2 YFSETQ. Full variable domain (outside the CDR3, taken from reference TRBV5-1 and TRBJ2-2): KAGVTQTPRYLIKTRGQQVTLSCSPISGHRSVSWYQQTPGQGLQFLFEYFSETQRNKGNFPGRFSGRQFSNSRSEMNVSTLELGDSALYLCASRQQGNTGELFFGEGSRLTVL.

Many counts were recorded for this clonotype. The V call is TRBV7-9, the J call TRBJ2-2; D gene ambiguous. Trimming removed 4 bases at V and 4 bases at J, with 7 bases between. The CDR3 length is 13 residues. Germline CDR1 reads SEHNR; CDR2 reads FQNEAQ (reference sequence). The CDR3 here is CASSSLSTGELFF. For the CDR3, the DNA is TGTGCCAGCAGCTCTCTCAGCACCGGGGAGCTGTTTTTT.

This clonotype occurred many times. This chain uses TRBV20-1 with TRBJ1-5; D remains unclear. The V gene lost 3 bases and the J gene lost 7 bases, with 13 bases spanning the gap. Germline assignment: CDR1 DFQATT and CDR2 SNEGSKA (reference sequence). The CDR3 loop spans 13 amino acids. The CDR3 loop reads CSASRHSLQPQHF. The DNA of the CDR3 is TGCAGTGCTAGTCGCCATTCTCTCCAGCCCCAGCATTTT.

The CDR3 DNA follows: TGCAGCGTTCAGGACAGGGGCACTGAAGCTTTCTTT. It codes for CSVQDRGTEAFF. This sequence joins TRBV29-1 and TRBJ1-1, with 9 bases matching TRBD1. After removal of 5 bases from V and 4 bases from J, the junction contained 2 bases not matched to a gene. CDR1 SQVTM and CDR2 ANQGSEA come from the germline V gene. There are 12 residues in the CDR3.

This clonotype was seen more than once but under ten times. The chain is built from TRBV10-1 and TRBJ2-3; D is ambiguous. Germline V gives CDR1 WNHNN, CDR2 SYGVQD (reference sequence). The V end was cut by 6 bases, the J end by 1 base, with 11 bases between. This CDR3 has 14 residues. In nucleotides, the CDR3 is TGCGCCAGCAGCGCCGGAGAGGGCACAGATACGCAGTATTTT. Translation gives CASSAGEGTDTQYF.

This chain uses TRBV20-1 with TRBJ1-5; no clear D. This CDR3 is 13 amino acids long. V gave up 7 bases and J gave up 4 bases, with 14 bases separating them. Germline values: CDR1 DFQATT, CDR2 SNEGSKA (reference sequence). CDR3 DNA: TGCAGTGGGGAAGGCCCAAATAATCAGCCCCAGCATTTT. It encodes CSGEGPNNQPQHF.

This clonotype has only a few counts. The chain employs TRBV5-1 and TRBJ2-3, with 11 bases that match TRBD2. CDR3 size: 16 residues. V shed 4 bases and J 1 base; nucleotides not matched to a gene: 5. Germline CDR1 SGHRS, CDR2 YFSETQ. CDR3 sequence: CASSPGLADGTDTQYF. The DNA for the CDR3 is TGCGCCAGCAGCCCGGGACTAGCGGATGGCACAGATACGCAGTATTTT.

This clonotype was picked up a small number of times. The J gene is TRBJ2-3, the V gene TRBV29-1; 11 nucleotides match TRBD2. CDR3 length: 18 amino acids. CDR1 and CDR2 from the germline V gene are SQVTM and ANQGSEA. With V trimmed by 3 bases and J by 4 bases, 15 bases remained unmatched. In DNA, the CDR3 is TGCAGCGTTGATAGCCGTCTAGCGGGAGGCCGGGGATCAGATACGCAGTATTTT. Its protein is CSVDSRLAGGRGSDTQYF.

The chain combines TRBV27 with TRBJ1-3; TRBD1 matches 7 bases. In germline, CDR1 is MNHEY, CDR2 SMNVEV (reference sequence). The trim removed 7 bases at V and 3 bases at J, leaving 3 bases unmatched. CDR3 size: 13 residues. CDR3 residues: CASTSGGGNTIYF. The CDR3 DNA reads TGTGCCAGCACCTCAGGGGGTGGAAACACCATATATTTT.

This clonotype was counted only a few times. The chain combines TRBV9 with TRBJ2-3; 9 bases are a match to TRBD2. With 0 bases clipped from V and 4 bases from J, the junction kept 6 bases outside the gene matches. Germline CDR1 reads SGDLS; CDR2 reads YYNGEE. The CDR3 has 16 amino acids. The CDR3 DNA is TGTGCCAGCAGCGTAGGGGCGGGAGGGCCTCCAGATACGCAGTATTTT. This gives the protein CASSVGAGGPPDTQYF. Variable domain in full (rest from reference TRBV9 and TRBJ2-3): DSGVTQTPKHLITATGQRVTLRCSPRSGDLSVYWYQQSLDQGLQFLIQYYNGEERAKGNILERFSAQQFPDLHSELNLSSLELGDSALYFCASSVGAGGPPDTQYFGPGTRLTVL.

This clonotype was seen a few times. The chain employs TRBV2 and TRBJ2-7, with 7 bases matching TRBD2. Trimming at V came to 5 bases and at J to 2 bases, leaving 18 bases not matched to a gene. Germline CDR1 reads SNHLY; CDR2 reads FYNNEI. The CDR3 length is 18 residues. The CDR3 loop reads CASSSSGWVRETTYEQYF. The CDR3 nucleotides read TGTGCCAGCAGTAGCAGCGGTTGGGTGCGGGAGACCACCTACGAGCAGTACTTC.

Sample share makes this clonotype medium-sized. This chain uses TRBV5-1 with TRBJ2-7; D remains unclear. The germline V gene has CDR1 SGHRS and CDR2 YFSETQ. V was trimmed by 5 bases and J by 7 bases, leaving 10 bases between them. The CDR3 is 11 residues long. CDR3 DNA: TGCGCCAGCAGACAAGGACGGGAGCAGTACTTC. This gives the protein CASRQGREQYF.

This clonotype has only a few counts. The J gene is TRBJ2-7, the V gene TRBV6-1; TRBD2 might be the D (7 bases). The V gene's germline CDR1 is MNHNS and CDR2 SASEGT. The CDR3 covers 16 residues. V shed 0 bases and J shed 0 bases, with 12 bases lying between them. The CDR3 coding sequence is TGTGCCAGCAGTGAAGCGTCGGGGGGCGTCTCCTACGAGCAGTACTTC. Translation gives CASSEASGGVSYEQYF.

J is TRBJ2-3 and V is TRBV15, with 8 bases identical to TRBD2. The CDR3 is 15 amino acids. J was trimmed by 5 bases and V by 1 base; bases with no gene match: 5. Germline V CDR1 and CDR2: LNHNV, YYDKDF (reference sequence). CDR3 protein: CATSRGRGGLDTQYF. In DNA form, the CDR3 reads TGTGCCACCAGCAGAGGGCGCGGGGGGTTAGATACGCAGTATTTT. Supplemented by reference TRBV15 and TRBJ2-3, the full variable domain reads DAMVIQNPRYQVTQFGKPVTLSCSQTLNHNVMYWYQQKSSQAPKLLFHYYDKDFNNEADTPDNFQSRRPNTSFCFLDIRSPGLGDTAMYLCATSRGRGGLDTQYFGPGTRLTVL.

The chain recombines TRBV4-3 with TRBJ1-6; no firm D call. The V gene lost 4 bases and the J gene lost 9 bases, with 7 bases spanning the gap. Germline CDR1 LGHNA, CDR2 YSLEER. The CDR3 spans 12 residues. CDR3: CASSRTGSPLHF. CDR3 DNA: TGCGCCAGCAGCCGGACTGGTTCACCCCTCCACTTT.